The source of this T cell receptor beta chain is a study of blood T cell repertoires in COVID-19 (dated by TCRdb to 2020 to 2021). Notes on the research overall: Samples from collaborators originated in the United States, Italy and Spain and spanned both the acute and convalescent phases of COVID-19. The prospective study material was composed of cDNA or gDNA derived from T cells, B-cell-depleted T cells, or PBMCs. Subjects who had been exposed to COVID-19, were actively infected with it, or had recovered from it provided the deeply sampled blood TCRbeta repertoires that made up the dataset. A freely available public database, intended as a resource for researchers studying the immune response to SARS-CoV-2, is where the repertoires were released. The samples were drawn from the first 160 participants of the ongoing ImmuneRACE study and from 1,254 subjects provided by 6 global collaborators. The sample metadata nearly always contained a de-identified subject ID, COVID-19 status, age in years and sex. Where HLA class I and class II types were available, the types were taken from metadata supplied by the sample provider, not from assay-based typing. General conclusions and limits of the study: Clinical and demographic metadata were provided uncurated, with the amount varying by source and participant.

The immunoSEQ Assay, a bias-controlled multiplex PCR, was used to amplify TCRbeta CDR3 regions from genomic DNA. Regarding the original processing steps: Within the assay, amplification of reference gene primers was used to estimate how many nucleated cells each sample contained. To quantify the absolute abundance of each unique TCRbeta CDR3 rearrangement, sequence reads were collapsed and filtered. Productive Simpson clonality was computed per sample as the square root of Simpson's diversity index over productive rearrangements. This immuneACCESS table, as held by TCRdb, lists in-frame sequences with V and J called but not all clones. Of the missing ones, under half trace to an unresolved V gene in checked studies; the others have no known cause. The V and J calls and clone size are taken from that table; D and trimming were inferred from the DNA. This sample comprises approximately 120,000 clones, about 75% of them detected only once. Together, the top ten hold around 18% of the sample.

Whole blood was collected in K2EDTA tubes by collaborating institutions according to the institutions' own protocols. For TCRbeta analysis, collaborator samples were shipped as frozen whole blood, as isolated PBMCs, or as DNA extracted from either sample type. Unmatched junction bases come to 0, with V trimmed by 6 bases and J by 1 base. From its cysteine to its phenylalanine, the CDR3 spans 14 amino acids. Of the read, only the CDR3 DNA is kept; its 42 bases are in frame from base 1. The germline V gene (reference sequence) gives CDR1 as LGHDT and CDR2 as YNNKEL. To note about this clone: Its antigen remains unidentified. Base qualities were left out, and no much larger clone turns up one base away.

Recombination joined TRBV3-1 (or the pseudogene TRBV3-2) with TRBJ1-4, with 9 central nucleotides matching TRBD1. Specimen: peripheral blood. This TCR was sampled from a man aged 80 or over with acute or convalescent COVID-19. The CDR3 reads CASRDRGTNEKLFF. The nucleotides read TGTGCCAGCAGGGACAGGGGAACTAATGAAAAACTGTTTTTT.